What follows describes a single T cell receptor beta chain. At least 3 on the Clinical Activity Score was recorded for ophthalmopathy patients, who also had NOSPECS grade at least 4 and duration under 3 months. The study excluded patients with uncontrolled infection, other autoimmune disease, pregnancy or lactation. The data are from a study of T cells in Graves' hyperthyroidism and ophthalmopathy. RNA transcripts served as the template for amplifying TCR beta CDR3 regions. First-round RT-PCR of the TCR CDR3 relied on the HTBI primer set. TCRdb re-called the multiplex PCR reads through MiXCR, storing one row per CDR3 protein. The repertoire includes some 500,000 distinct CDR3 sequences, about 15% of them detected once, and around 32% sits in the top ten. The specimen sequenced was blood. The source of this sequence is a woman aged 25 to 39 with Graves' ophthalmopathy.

The CDR3 loop is CASSGWGVNTEAFF. The CDR3 bases are TGTGCCAGCAGCGGCTGGGGAGTCAACACTGAAGCTTTCTTT. This rearrangement joins TRBV9 to TRBJ1-1; no definite D call. CDR1 and CDR2 from the germline V gene are SGDLS and YYNGEE. The CDR3 length is 14 residues. V was pared by 3 bases and J by 2 bases, with 11 bases between.